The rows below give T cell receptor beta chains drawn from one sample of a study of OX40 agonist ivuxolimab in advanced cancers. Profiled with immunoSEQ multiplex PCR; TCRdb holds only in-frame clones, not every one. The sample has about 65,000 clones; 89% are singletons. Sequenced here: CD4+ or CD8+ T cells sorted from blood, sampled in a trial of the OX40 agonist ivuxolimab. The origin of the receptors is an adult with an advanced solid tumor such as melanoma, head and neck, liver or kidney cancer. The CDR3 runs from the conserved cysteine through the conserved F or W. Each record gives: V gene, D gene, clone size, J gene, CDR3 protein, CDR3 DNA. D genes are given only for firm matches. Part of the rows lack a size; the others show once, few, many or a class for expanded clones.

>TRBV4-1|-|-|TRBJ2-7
CASSQTPTSYEQYF
TGCGCCAGCAGCCAAACGCCCACCTCCTACGAGCAGTACTTC
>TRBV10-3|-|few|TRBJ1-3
CAISVVPGDTIYF
TGTGCCATCAGTGTGGTCCCCGGGGACACCATATATTTT
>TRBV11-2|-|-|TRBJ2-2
CASSLVQGFFGGELFF
TGTGCCAGCAGCTTAGTACAGGGCTTCTTCGGCGGGGAGCTGTTTTTT
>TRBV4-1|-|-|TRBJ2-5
CASSQMGGEETQYF
TGCGCCAGCAGCCAGATGGGGGGTGAAGAGACCCAGTACTTC
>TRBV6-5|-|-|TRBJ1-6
CASSSGGRGGSPLHF
TGTGCCAGCAGTTCGGGAGGACGGGGTGGTTCACCCCTCCACTTT
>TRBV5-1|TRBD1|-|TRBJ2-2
CASSEDRPNTGELFF
TGCGCCAGCAGCGAGGACAGGCCGAACACCGGGGAGCTGTTTTTT
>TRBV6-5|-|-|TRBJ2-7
CASSSLRGYEQYF
TGTGCCAGCAGTTCCCTCAGGGGTTACGAGCAGTACTTC
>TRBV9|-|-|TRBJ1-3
CASSGAHSGNTIYF
TGTGCCAGCAGCGGGGCGCACTCTGGAAACACCATATATTTT
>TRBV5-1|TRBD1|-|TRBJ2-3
CASSEGDRGLTDTQYF
TGCGCCAGCAGCGAGGGGGACAGGGGCTTAACAGATACGCAGTATTTT
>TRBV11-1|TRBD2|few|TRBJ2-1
CASSLRSQRGSEQFF
TGTGCCAGCAGCTTGCGATCGCAGCGGGGGAGTGAGCAGTTCTTC
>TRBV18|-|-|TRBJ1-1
CASSPEAGARTEAFF
TGTGCCAGCTCACCGGAGGCGGGGGCGCGAACTGAAGCTTTCTTT
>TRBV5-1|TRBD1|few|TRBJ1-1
CASSLGQGAAEAFF
TGCGCCAGCAGCTTGGGACAGGGGGCCGCTGAAGCTTTCTTT
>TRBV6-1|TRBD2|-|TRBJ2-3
CASSDGGAGLDTQYF
TGTGCCAGCAGTGACGGGGGGGCGGGGCTGGATACGCAGTATTTT
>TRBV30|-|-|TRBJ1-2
CAWSHPGNSRRGYIF
TGTGCCTGGAGTCACCCAGGGAACTCCCGGAGAGGCTACATCTTC
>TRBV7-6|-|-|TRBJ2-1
CASSLVSGGPNEQFF
TGTGCCAGCAGCTTAGTTTCCGGGGGACCAAATGAGCAGTTCTTC
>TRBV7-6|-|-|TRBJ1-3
CASSLAGSSGNTIYF
TGTGCCAGCAGCTTAGCAGGGTCGTCTGGAAACACCATATATTTT